This note documents a single T cell receptor (beta chain) sequence. Its antigen is not identified. This record comes from a study of Ad26.COV2.S vaccination and SARS-CoV-2 variants. Study-level background: Doses of Ad26.COV2.S were injected into muscle once or twice, 56 days apart.

Sequencing was performed with immunoSEQ multiplex PCR; in TCRdb, only in-frame clones are kept and a portion is missing. Of fewer than 400,000 clones in the sample, roughly 80% are singletons; the top ten hold approximately 2.2%. The junction had 8 bases not matched to a gene; V was cut back by 1 base and J by 5 bases. Germline V gene sequence: CDR1 LGHNA, CDR2 YNFKEQ. The CDR3 loop spans 16 amino acids. Broader study findings: Breadth, reportedly substantial, characterized the spike-specific CD8+ and CD4+ T cell responses after vaccination.

Stated treatment: roughly 19 received Ad26.COV2.S at low or high dose, single or two shots; 5 received placebo; per-sample allocation not given. The samples were gathered on day 63 after the first injection of vaccine or placebo. An adult donor aged 18-55 years was enrolled in Boston. The TCR sequence derives from a person between 18 and 59 years old who received the Ad26.COV2.S COVID-19 vaccine or a placebo. The input for sequencing was peripheral blood, taken in a trial of Ad26.COV2.S vaccine versus placebo. The rearrangement uses TRBV4-2 and TRBJ1-1; 9 bases line up with TRBD1. This CDR3 is CASSQATGTGRTEAFF. The DNA of the CDR3 is TGTGCCAGCAGCCAAGCTACCGGGACAGGGAGAACTGAAGCTTTCTTT.